Below are 21 T cell receptor beta chains sequenced from a single sample in a study of T-cell memory formation after mild COVID-19. From the 5' RACE reads, TCRdb called clonotypes with MiXCR, one entry per CDR3 protein. The data show under 50,000 distinct CDR3 sequences, with roughly 27% seen just once and about 41% held by the top ten. Sequences were obtained from PBMCs or a T cell subset sorted from them (not recorded which). Source of these receptors: a man aged 18 to 29 who had mild COVID-19 (a few samples of this study predate the infection). Cell type and time point are not known.

The chain joins TRBV29-1 to TRBJ2-3, with a weak D call TRBD2 (7 bases). This CDR3 has 16 residues. Germline assignment: CDR1 SQVTM and CDR2 ANQGSEA. The germline V and J ends were trimmed by 3 bases and 0 bases, with 16 bases remaining between them. CDR3 DNA sequence: TGCAGCGTTGAGGGGGGGCCCTACACTAGCACAGATACGCAGTATTTT. Protein: CSVEGGPYTSTDTQYF.

This clonotype was found a few times. The chain carries TRBV12-3 or TRBV12-4 and TRBJ2-1; 12 bases are shared with TRBD2. Trimming at V came to 6 bases and at J to 3 bases, leaving 6 bases not matched to a gene. CDR3 length: 16 residues. The CDR3 DNA reads as TGTGCCAGCAGCCCTAGCGGGGGGGCAAACTACAATGAGCAGTTCTTC. Translating it yields CASSPSGGANYNEQFF.

The chain couples TRBV29-1 to TRBJ2-4, with a tentative D call TRBD1 (5 bases). Germline CDR1 is SQVTM and CDR2 is ANQGSEA. The CDR3 sequence is 14 residues long. Trimming took off 2 bases at V and 0 bases at J, with 8 bases between the two ends. CDR3: CSVEQGRAKNIQYF. The CDR3 DNA reads as TGCAGCGTTGAACAGGGAAGAGCCAAAAACATTCAGTACTTC. Using reference TRBV29-1 and TRBJ2-4 for the parts outside the CDR3, the full variable domain is SAVISQKPSRDICQRGTSLTIQCQVDSQVTMMFWYRQQPGQSLTLIATANQGSEATYESGFVIDKFPISRPNLTFSTLTVSNMSPEDSSIYLCSVEQGRAKNIQYFGAGTRLSVL.

Only a few counts were recorded for this clonotype. The chain employs TRBV6-6 and TRBJ1-4, with D tentatively TRBD1 (5 bases). This CDR3 comprises 14 residues. V gave up 2 bases and J gave up 8 bases, with 12 bases separating them. Germline assignment: CDR1 MNHNY and CDR2 SVGAGI (reference sequence). CDR3 in amino acids: CASSYPGTGEKLFF. The CDR3 nucleotides are TGTGCCAGCAGTTACCCAGGGACGGGAGAAAAACTGTTTTTT.

This clonotype was recorded at least ten times. V usage is TRBV20-1 and J usage is TRBJ2-5; D gene ambiguous. Trimming cost V 3 bases and J 5 bases, with 10 bases left between them. The CDR3 loop spans 12 amino acids. The germline CDR1 and CDR2 sequences are DFQATT and SNEGSKA (reference sequence). The CDR3 spells CSASSRRETQYF. CDR3 sequence (DNA): TGCAGTGCTAGTTCCCGTAGGGAGACCCAGTACTTC.

This clonotype showed up just a few times. The rearrangement uses TRBV9 and TRBJ2-1; D is unresolved. Germline loops: CDR1 SGDLS, CDR2 YYNGEE. The CDR3 contains 11 residues. Trimming removed 4 bases from V and 9 bases from J, with 8 bases in between. The DNA of the CDR3 is TGTGCCAGCAGCACCTCGGGTGAGCAGTTCTTC. This gives the protein CASSTSGEQFF. Complete variable domain (other parts from reference TRBV9 and TRBJ2-1): DSGVTQTPKHLITATGQRVTLRCSPRSGDLSVYWYQQSLDQGLQFLIQYYNGEERAKGNILERFSAQQFPDLHSELNLSSLELGDSALYFCASSTSGEQFFGPGTRLTVL.

Only a few counts were recorded for this clonotype. The V gene is TRBV11-2, the J gene TRBJ1-6, with 7 nucleotides matching TRBD1. Losses at the gene ends were 5 bases for V and 1 base for J; bases not matched to a gene: 5. CDR3 size: 16 residues. Germline CDR1 is SGHAT and CDR2 is FQNNGV. The CDR3 coding sequence is TGTGCCAGCAGCATGACAGGGAGGTCCTATAATTCACCCCTCCACTTT. Protein sequence: CASSMTGRSYNSPLHF. The variable domain in full, completed from reference TRBV11-2 and TRBJ1-6, reads EAGVAQSPRYKIIEKRQSVAFWCNPISGHATLYWYQQILGQGPKLLIQFQNNGVVDDSQLPKDRFSAERLKGVDSTLKIQPAKLEDSAVYLCASSMTGRSYNSPLHFGNGTRLTVT.

The chain has TRBV6-2 or TRBV6-3 and TRBJ2-7; TRBD2 might be the D (5 bases). The length of the CDR3 is 14 residues. V was cut by 7 bases and J by 0 bases, with 13 bases left in between. CDR1 is MNHEY and CDR2 is SVGEGT in the germline V gene. This chain's CDR3 is CASTSSGSSYEQYV. The CDR3 DNA follows: TGTGCCAGCACTAGTTCGGGGTCCTCCTACGAGCAGTACGTC.

This clonotype was counted many times. V usage is TRBV7-2 and J usage is TRBJ2-7; 10 nucleotides match TRBD2. CDR3 length: 15 amino acids. Germline-derived CDR1 and CDR2 are SGHTA and FQGNSA. V trimming: 5 bases; J trimming: 1 base; junction bases outside the gene matches: 5. The CDR3 loop is CASSVTSGESYEQYF. The CDR3 bases are TGTGCCAGCAGCGTAACTAGCGGGGAATCCTACGAGCAGTACTTC.

J is TRBJ2-5 and V is TRBV7-2; a weak D match, TRBD2 (5 bases). Trimming stripped 3 bases from V and 5 bases from J, with 13 bases between. The V gene's germline CDR1 is SGHTA and CDR2 FQGNSA. This CDR3 region has 14 residues. The CDR3 sequence: CASSLESRGETQYF. CDR3 DNA: TGTGCCAGCAGCTTGGAGTCCCGCGGGGAGACCCAGTACTTC.

The V and J genes are TRBV29-1 and TRBJ2-7, with TRBD2 identical over 8 bases. After removal of 4 bases from V and 2 bases from J, the junction contained 4 bases not matched to a gene. The germline V gene has CDR1 SQVTM and CDR2 ANQGSEA. The CDR3 length is 13 residues. CDR3 region: CSVVGSGAYEQYF. The CDR3 coding sequence is TGCAGCGTTGTTGGTAGCGGGGCCTACGAGCAGTACTTC.

The chain joins TRBV4-2 to TRBJ2-7; 7 nucleotides agree with TRBD2. CDR3 length equals 14 residues. J was trimmed by 1 base and V by 3 bases; bases with no gene match: 3. The germline V gene encodes CDR1 LGHNA and CDR2 YNFKEQ. The CDR3 DNA reads TGTGCCAGCAGCCACGGGGGGACTTCCTACGAGCAGTACTTC. Translation: CASSHGGTSYEQYF.

This clonotype was seen a few times. As DNA, the CDR3 is TGCGCCAGCAGCTCCGCCAGGACTAGCGGGGACTACGAGCAGTACTTC. As protein: CASSSARTSGDYEQYF. The chain has TRBV5-1 and TRBJ2-7; TRBD2 matches 12 bases. V lost 3 bases, J lost 3 bases, and 7 bases stayed unmatched. The CDR3 has 16 residues. Germline V gene data show CDR1 as SGHRS and CDR2 as YFSETQ.

The rearrangement links TRBV25-1 to TRBJ1-6; maybe TRBD1 (5 bases). The CDR3 has 13 amino acids. The germline gives CDR1 MGHDK, CDR2 SYGVNS. V was trimmed by 10 bases and J by 6 bases, leaving 13 bases between them. CDR3 bases: TGTGCCACCCGTCTCGGGGCTAATTCACCCCTCCACTTT. This sequence encodes CATRLGANSPLHF. Full variable domain (rest looked up from reference TRBV25-1 and TRBJ1-6): EADIYQTPRYLVIGTGKKITLECSQTMGHDKMYWYQQDPGMELHLIHYSYGVNSTEKGDLSSESTVSRIRTEHFPLTLESARPSHTSQYLCATRLGANSPLHFGNGTRLTVT.

This clonotype was counted a few times. The chain uses TRBV7-2 and TRBJ2-3; D might be TRBD2 (7 bases). The CDR3 loop spans 17 amino acids. CDR1 is SGHTA and CDR2 is FQGNSA in the germline V gene. Trimming took off 3 bases at V and 2 bases at J, with 18 bases between the two ends. The CDR3: CASSFPGAGALTDTQYF. CDR3 bases: TGTGCCAGCAGCTTCCCTGGCGCGGGGGCCCTCACAGATACGCAGTATTTT.

The rearrangement uses TRBV5-1 and TRBJ2-7; D is ambiguous. V shed 4 bases and J shed 5 bases, with 19 bases lying between them. Germline V gene lookup returns CDR1 SGHRS and CDR2 YFSETQ. The CDR3 loop spans 15 amino acids. This CDR3 reads CASSPSPAPADEQYF. CDR3 nucleotide sequence: TGCGCCAGCAGCCCCTCACCGGCCCCCGCGGACGAGCAGTACTTC.

This clonotype was counted only a few times. The genes are TRBV29-1 and TRBJ2-7; D may be TRBD2 (5 bases). Trimming removed 6 bases at V and 0 bases at J, with 12 bases between. CDR1 is SQVTM and CDR2 is ANQGSEA in the germline V gene. The CDR3 is made up of 13 amino acids. The CDR3 bases are TGCAGCGTAGTCCTGGACTCCTCCTACGAGCAGTACTTC. It yields the protein CSVVLDSSYEQYF.

This clonotype came up many times. The chain recombines TRBV6-2 or TRBV6-3 with TRBJ2-7; D is perhaps TRBD2 (6 bases). This CDR3 spans 14 amino acids. V was pared by 2 bases and J by 1 base, with 9 bases between. Looked up from germline, CDR1 is MNHEY and CDR2 is SVGEGT. CDR3 sequence: CASSYRETSYEQYV. The CDR3 bases are TGTGCCAGCAGTTACCGGGAGACGTCCTACGAGCAGTACGTC.

This clonotype was recorded a few times. The genes are TRBV21-1 and TRBJ2-1; the D call TRBD1 from the table was never checked on the DNA. TRBV21-1 is an annotated pseudogene. The length of the CDR3 is 15 residues. For the CDR3, the DNA is TGTGCCAGCAGCTCGCAGGGTTCTACCTACAATGAGCAGTTCTTC. As protein: CASSSQGSTYNEQFF.

This clonotype was picked up a small number of times. The rearrangement uses TRBV7-9 and TRBJ2-7; 8 bases map to TRBD1. The CDR3 has 15 residues. With V trimmed by 5 bases and J by 2 bases, 8 bases remained unmatched. CDR1 and CDR2 (germline): SEHNR, FQNEAQ (reference sequence). The CDR3 DNA reads as TGTGCCAGCAGCGGGCGAGGGACAGGCACCTACGAGCAGTACTTC. It yields the protein CASSGRGTGTYEQYF.

This chain connects TRBV6-2 or TRBV6-3 to TRBJ2-1; D unresolved. There are 20 residues in the CDR3. The V end was cut by 4 bases, the J end by 5 bases, with 30 bases between. CDR1 is MNHEY and CDR2 is SVGEGT in the germline V gene. The CDR3 DNA sequence: TGTGCCAGCAGTTTCGCCCTGCCGCGGAAGTTTATTTATAGGGACAATGAGCAGTTCTTC. It codes for CASSFALPRKFIYRDNEQFF.